The next 7 T cell receptor beta chains were all read from a single sample in a study of T cell repertoires in cytomegalovirus infection. Via MiXCR, TCRdb re-called the reads, giving one row per CDR3 protein. The repertoire holds under 300,000 distinct CDR3 sequences, approximately 17% seen once, with over 40% in the top ten. Sequences were obtained from CD8+ T cells from PBMCs. The receptor set was obtained from a human donor in good health (CMV status not recorded). Some clones in this sample may be carry-over from other donors' samples.

This clonotype has ten or more counts. The chain combines TRBV6-5 with TRBJ2-2, with 9 bases fitting TRBD1. There are 15 residues in the CDR3. Germline lookup yields CDR1 MNHEY and CDR2 SVGAGI. V lost 10 bases and J lost 8; bases outside the gene matches: 14. This CDR3 is CATRPDRGRLGELFF. CDR3 coding DNA: TGTGCCACGCGCCCGGACAGGGGCAGATTAGGGGAGCTGTTTTTT.

V and J are TRBV7-9 and TRBJ2-7; a possible D gene is TRBD1 (8 bases). V lost 3 bases, J lost 1 base, and 13 bases lay in between. CDR3 size: 15 residues. Germline V gives CDR1 SEHNR, CDR2 FQNEAQ (reference sequence). Here the CDR3 reads CASSFEQGGSYEQYF. The CDR3 DNA sequence: TGTGCCAGCAGCTTTGAACAGGGGGGGTCCTACGAGCAGTACTTC.

There are a few counts of this clonotype. This rearrangement joins TRBV25-1 to TRBJ1-6, with 7 nucleotides matching TRBD1. CDR3 length: 17 residues. CDR1 is MGHDK and CDR2 is SYGVNS in the germline V gene. Trimming removed 1 base from V and 8 bases from J; junction bases left unmatched: 11. The CDR3 spells CASSEWFPGTAYSPLHF. CDR3 nucleotides: TGTGCCAGCAGTGAATGGTTTCCGGGGACAGCCTATTCACCCCTCCACTTT. The full variable domain, with the rest looked up from reference TRBV25-1 and TRBJ1-6, is EADIYQTPRYLVIGTGKKITLECSQTMGHDKMYWYQQDPGMELHLIHYSYGVNSTEKGDLSSESTVSRIRTEHFPLTLESARPSHTSQYLCASSEWFPGTAYSPLHFGNGTRLTVT.

At least ten counts were recorded for this clonotype. CDR3 sequence reads: CASSHPLAGGTEAFF. The CDR3 DNA follows: TGTGCCAGCAGTCACCCTCTGGCAGGGGGCACTGAAGCTTTCTTT. The chain links TRBV12-3 or TRBV12-4 to TRBJ1-1; 7 bases map to TRBD1. V trimming: 5 bases; J trimming: 4 bases; junction bases outside the gene matches: 10. CDR3 size: 15 residues.

CDR3 sequence reads: CASSLSSSGTAIYEQYF. The DNA of the CDR3 is TGTGCCAGCAGCTTATCGTCTTCGGGGACAGCTATCTACGAGCAGTACTTC. This chain links TRBV7-9 with TRBJ2-7, with 7 bases lining up with TRBD1. V shed 2 bases, J shed 3 bases, and the junction held 13 bases outside the gene matches. Germline CDR1 SEHNR, CDR2 FQNEAQ (reference sequence). The CDR3 length is 17 residues.

This clonotype was detected ten times or more. The CDR3, as DNA: TGTGCCAGCAGCCCTAGTAGGGGGCTCAATGAGCAGTTCTTC. Its translation is CASSPSRGLNEQFF. The chain joins TRBV7-9 to TRBJ2-1; 7 bases are shared with TRBD1. Germline CDR1 SEHNR, CDR2 FQNEAQ (reference sequence). The ends lost 5 bases at V and 6 bases at J; junction bases unmatched: 7. CDR3 length: 14 amino acids.

A few counts support this clonotype. This chain uses TRBV6-6 with TRBJ2-1, with D unclear. Germline CDR1 reads MNHNY; CDR2 reads SVGAGI (reference sequence). This CDR3 spans 15 amino acids. The V and J ends lost 2 bases and 0 bases respectively, with 8 bases between them. CDR3 amino acids: CASSYVGSSYNEQFF. The CDR3 nucleotides are TGTGCCAGCAGTTACGTGGGAAGCTCCTACAATGAGCAGTTCTTC.